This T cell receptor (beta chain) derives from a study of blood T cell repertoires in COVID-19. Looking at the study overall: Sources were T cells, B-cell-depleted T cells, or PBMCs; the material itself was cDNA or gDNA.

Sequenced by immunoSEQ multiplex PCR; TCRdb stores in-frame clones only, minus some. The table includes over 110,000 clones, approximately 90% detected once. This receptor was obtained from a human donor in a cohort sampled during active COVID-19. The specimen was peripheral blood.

This CDR3 reads CASSRQGGHNEQFF. DNA for the CDR3: TGTGCCAGTAGCCGACAGGGGGGGCACAATGAGCAGTTCTTC. The gene calls are TRBV19 and TRBJ2-1; 9 bases are a match to TRBD1. J gave up 5 bases and V 6 bases, and 5 bases lay outside the gene matches. CDR1 is LNHDA, CDR2 SQIVND, per germline (reference sequence). The CDR3 length is 14 residues.